Shown below are 10 T cell receptor beta chains from a single sample sequenced in a study of blood T cell repertoires in COVID-19. Some clones are missing from TCRdb's copy, which holds only in-frame ones; the method was immunoSEQ multiplex PCR. The sample lists approximately 200,000 clones, about 88% occurring once. Sequenced material: peripheral blood. The receptors derive from a man aged 65-85 years with acute or convalescent COVID-19.

V usage is TRBV7-9 and J usage is TRBJ2-5; 7 bases fit TRBD2. The CDR3 totals 12 residues. CDR1 and CDR2 from the germline V gene are SEHNR and FQNEAQ (reference sequence). The CDR3 spells CAAGRDLETQYF. The CDR3 DNA is TGTGCAGCGGGGAGGGATTTAGAGACCCAGTACTTC.

The chain uses TRBV11-3 and TRBJ2-3, with D unclear. Trimming removed 0 bases at V and 0 bases at J, with 7 bases between. The length of the CDR3 is 15 residues. CDR1 is SGHNT and CDR2 is YENEEA in the germline V gene. The DNA for the CDR3 is TGTGCCAGCAGCTTAGATGGTACTAGCACAGATACGCAGTATTTT. Amino acid sequence: CASSLDGTSTDTQYF.

The CDR3 spells CASTPEGVSSYNEQFF. CDR3 coding DNA: TGTGCCAGCACCCCCGAGGGGGTTAGCTCCTACAATGAGCAGTTCTTC. The chain links TRBV7-9 to TRBJ2-1; a weak D match, TRBD1 (6 bases). Per germline, CDR1 SEHNR and CDR2 FQNEAQ (reference sequence). Deletions cut 7 bases from V and 0 bases from J, with 16 bases between. CDR3 size: 16 residues.

This sequence joins TRBV15 and TRBJ2-3, with 9 bases that match TRBD1. Per germline, CDR1 LNHNV and CDR2 YYDKDF (reference sequence). CDR3 length equals 15 residues. After removal of 1 base from V and 4 bases from J, the junction contained 3 bases not matched to a gene. The CDR3: CATSRGDRAADTQYF. The CDR3 nucleotides read TGTGCCACCAGCAGAGGGGACAGGGCGGCAGATACGCAGTATTTT.

The genes are TRBV5-8 and TRBJ2-6, with 11 positions matching TRBD1. Germline loops: CDR1 SGHTS, CDR2 YDEGEE. This CDR3 spans 17 amino acids. After removal of 4 bases from V and 3 bases from J, the junction contained 6 bases not matched to a gene. CDR3 bases: TGTGCCAGCAGCGCGGACAGGGGGCTTTATGGGGCCAACGTCCTGACTTTC. This codes for CASSADRGLYGANVLTF.

V is TRBV19 and J is TRBJ2-7, with 7 bases that match TRBD2. The trim removed 8 bases at V and 2 bases at J, leaving 6 bases unmatched. CDR3 length equals 13 residues. Germline lookup yields CDR1 LNHDA and CDR2 SQIVND (reference sequence). The CDR3 DNA reads TGTGCCAGTCGACGGAGCGGGACCTACGAGCAGTACTTC. Protein sequence: CASRRSGTYEQYF.

In regard to this clone: Relative to the germline gene, one junction end is altered; a read error may explain this. J is TRBJ1-2 and V is TRBV19; a possible D gene is TRBD1 (6 bases). Germline CDR1 is LNHDA and CDR2 is SQIVND (reference sequence). CDR3 size: 13 residues. The CDR3 loop reads CASRKGVAARKFF. The CDR3 nucleotides read TGTGCCAGTAGAAAGGGGGTGGCAGCCCGGAAATTTTTT.

The chain employs TRBV27 and TRBJ1-3, with D perhaps TRBD1 (5 bases). This CDR3 region has 15 residues. CDR1 is MNHEY, CDR2 SMNVEV, per germline (reference sequence). Trimming pared 6 bases from V and 0 bases from J, leaving 12 bases between. In DNA form, the CDR3 reads TGTGCCAGCAGGGGAGGGGTTCACTCTGGAAACACCATATATTTT. As protein: CASRGGVHSGNTIYF.

The chain recombines TRBV3-1 (or the pseudogene TRBV3-2) with TRBJ2-3, with 11 nucleotides matching TRBD2. The CDR3 has 16 residues. The germline gives CDR1 LGHDT, CDR2 YNNKEL (reference sequence). J was trimmed by 8 bases and V by 1 base; bases with no gene match: 8. CDR3 sequence reads: CASSQGTSGRVGTQYF. The CDR3 coding sequence is TGTGCCAGCAGCCAAGGCACTAGCGGGAGAGTTGGTACGCAGTATTTT.

This chain connects TRBV4-2 to TRBJ2-5, with D uncertain. The CDR3 length is 15 residues. V gave up 8 bases and J gave up 0 bases, with 16 bases separating them. The germline gives CDR1 LGHNA, CDR2 YNFKEQ. The CDR3 region has the DNA TGTGCCAGCGGAGAGAGTCCCAGCTACCAAGAGACCCAGTACTTC. As protein: CASGESPSYQETQYF.